The sequence of this TCR beta chain was determined in a study of beta chain features in type 1 diabetes. All sorted populations exceeded 95% purity. V lost 5 bases to trimming and J lost 0 bases; unmatched junction nucleotides: 2. The CDR3 has 14 amino acids. Per germline, CDR1 SNHLY and CDR2 FYNNEI. There are a few counts of this clone. Its antigen is not known. Findings of the study overall: Shortening that was moderate but significant affected the TCRB CDR3s of Type 1 diabetes patients in all four CD4+ subsets.

Every isolated RNA sample was fully reverse transcribed, so sequencing captured expressed TCRB transcripts. Measured with immunoSEQ multiplex PCR; TCRdb has only the in-frame clones, and not every one. The sample holds approximately 160,000 clones, 10% seen once. The chain couples TRBV2 to TRBJ2-7; 9 bases match TRBD1. The TCR was taken from a young man with type 1 diabetes. Sequenced sample: central memory CD4+ T cells from blood. The CDR3 nucleotides are TGTGCCAGCAGTAGACAGGGGGACTCCTACGAGCAGTACTTC. It codes for CASSRQGDSYEQYF.